What follows is one T cell receptor beta chain and its context. This clonotype is identified as medium-sized (0.01 to 0.1%). Which antigen it targets is not known. There are no base qualities to consult, and no much larger clone falls within one base. Libraries were prepared through PCR. The listed sequencing device is HiSeq X Ten. The public reads were run again by TCRdb, first through fastp at Q25 and then through MiXCR, and only productive beta chains were kept. Rows are unified per CDR3 protein, each entry keeping the most common DNA and genes. Present in this sample are about 16,000 distinct CDR3 sequences, less than 55% of which were seen just once. The ten largest account for 32% of the sample. Counted from cysteine to phenylalanine, this CDR3 has 16 amino acids. Here the CDR3 DNA is all that survives: 48 bases in frame from base 1. The germline V gene supplies CDR1 MNHEY and CDR2 SVGAGI. V lost 1 base and J lost 4 bases, and the count of bases not matched to a germline gene is 8.

The entry originates in a study of CD4 and CD8 cells across lung adenocarcinoma regions (dated 2018 in TCRdb). Background on the whole study: The study compared tumor centers with tumor margins to examine intratumor heterogeneity of the T cell receptor repertoire.

The donors were patients who had localized lung adenocarcinoma, which is a subtype of non-small cell lung cancer. The centers of localized lung adenocarcinomas were where the samples came from. For TCR repertoire analysis, CD8+ T cells from tumor tissue were profiled separately from CD4+ T cells. This receptor was obtained from a female donor with lung adenocarcinoma. The CD4 and CD8 labels of this study may be unreliable. The chain was built from TRBV6-5 and TRBJ2-5; 8 bases in the junction line up with TRBD2. Sequences were obtained from CD8+ T cells from the center of a lung tumor. Reading the label with the study, this specimen's cell subset or site is: tumor center region. The DNA sequence is TGTGCCAGCAGTTACTACTCGGGGGGGGCCCGAGAGACCCAGTACTTC. It is translated as CASSYYSGGARETQYF.